The 3 T cell receptor beta chains below were found in one sample sequenced in a study of beta chain features in type 1 diabetes. Study results and caveats: Shorter TCRB CDR3s, moderately but significantly so, marked every one of the four CD4+ subsets in Type 1 diabetes patients.

Their antigens remain unidentified. Every isolated RNA sample was fully reverse transcribed, so sequencing captured expressed TCRB transcripts. Produced via immunoSEQ multiplex PCR; TCRdb's table is partial and in-frame only. Among over 650,000 clones listed, about an eighth were seen once. The specimen was naive CD4+ T cells from blood. These receptors originate from a man between 18 and 35 years old with type 1 diabetes.

This clone has a handful of counts. The chain employs TRBV4-3 and TRBJ2-2, with D perhaps matching TRBD1 (6 bases). This CDR3 comprises 18 residues. Germline V lookup: CDR1 LGHNA, CDR2 YSLEER. The germline V and J ends were trimmed by 3 bases and 6 bases, with 23 bases remaining between them. CDR3 loop: CASSHPTGQPWEPGELFF. As DNA, the CDR3 is TGCGCCAGCAGCCATCCTACCGGACAGCCCTGGGAGCCCGGGGAGCTGTTTTTT.

This clone has a single count. The chain carries TRBV5-4 and TRBJ1-2; no reliable D call. Trimming pared 0 bases from V and 3 bases from J, leaving 12 bases between. Germline V gene data show CDR1 as SGHNT and CDR2 as YYREEE (reference sequence). This CDR3 spans 15 amino acids. The CDR3, as DNA: TGTGCCAGCAGCTTGGGTTGGGGTGTCGACTATGGCTACACCTTC. Protein sequence: CASSLGWGVDYGYTF.

In its sample, this clone was seen many times. This same CDR3 is encoded by further DNA sequences in the sample. The V and J genes are TRBV13 and TRBJ2-5; no reliable D call. Trimming took off 2 bases at V and 5 bases at J, with 3 bases between the two ends. This CDR3 spans 11 amino acids. CDR1 and CDR2 from the germline V gene are PRHDT and FYEKMQ (reference sequence). CDR3 protein: CASSLRETQYF. CDR3 DNA sequence: TGTGCCAGCAGCTTACGGGAGACCCAGTACTTC. The variable domain in full, completed from reference TRBV13 and TRBJ2-5, reads AAGVIQSPRHLIKEKRETATLKCYPIPRHDTVYWYQQGPGQDPQFLISFYEKMQSDKGSIPDRFSAQQFSDYHSELNMSSLELGDSALYFCASSLRETQYFGPGTRLLVL.